This T cell receptor beta chain appears in the sequencing data of a study of cytomegalovirus exposure and HLA in healthy donors. This clone occurred a few times. Both 60 Vbeta primers and 13 Jbeta primers went into the PCR. Repertoires were generated with immunoSEQ multiplex PCR, while TCRdb's copy carries only in-frame clones and drops some. This sample carries some 160,000 clones, roughly 80% of them seen once, and the ten largest clones take around 1.3%. Participants comprised healthy donors of bone marrow. The receptor was derived from a woman aged 25-40 years in good health and CMV-seronegative. The sample was PBMCs.

DNA of the CDR3: TGTGCCAGCAGGGGAGCGGACAGTTTATACAATGAGCAGTTCTTC. The encoded protein is CASRGADSLYNEQFF. The chain recombines TRBV25-1 with TRBJ2-1, with a weak D call TRBD1 (6 bases). This CDR3 spans 15 amino acids. CDR1 and CDR2 from the germline V gene are MGHDK and SYGVNS. The V and J ends lost 6 bases and 4 bases respectively, with 16 bases between them.